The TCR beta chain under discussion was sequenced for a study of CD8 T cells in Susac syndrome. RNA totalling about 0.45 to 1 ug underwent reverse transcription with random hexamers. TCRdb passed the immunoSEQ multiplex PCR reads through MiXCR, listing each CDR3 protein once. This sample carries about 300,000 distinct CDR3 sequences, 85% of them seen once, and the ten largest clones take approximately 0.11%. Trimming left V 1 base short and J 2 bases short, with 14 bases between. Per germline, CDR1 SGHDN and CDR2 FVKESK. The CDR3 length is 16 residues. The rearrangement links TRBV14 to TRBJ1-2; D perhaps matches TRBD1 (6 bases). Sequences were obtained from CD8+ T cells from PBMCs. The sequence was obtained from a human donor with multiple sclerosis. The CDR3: CASSQVSRGENYGYTF. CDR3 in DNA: TGTGCCAGCAGCCAAGTTTCCAGGGGAGAAAACTATGGCTACACCTTC. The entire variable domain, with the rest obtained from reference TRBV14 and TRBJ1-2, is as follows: EAGVTQFPSHSVIEKGQTVTLRCDPISGHDNLYWYRRVMGKEIKFLLHFVKESKQDESGMPNNRFLAERTGGTYSTLKVQPAELEDSGVYFCASSQVSRGENYGYTFGSGTRLTVV.